This is a list of T cell receptor beta chains from one sample in a study of identical twins. TCRdb independently ran MiXCR on the 5' RACE reads; one entry per CDR3 protein. The sample carries roughly 250,000 distinct CDR3 sequences, roughly 13% recorded once. The sequenced sample was memory (CD45RO+) T cells sorted from blood. Receptors originate from a woman aged 18-29 years in good health. The CDR3 runs from the conserved cysteine through the conserved F or W. D genes are given only for firm matches. Some rows have no size entry. The others give once, few or many, or a class for an expanded clone.

D gene	J gene	clone size	V gene	CDR3 DNA	CDR3 protein
NA	TRBJ1-1	many	TRBV12-3/TRBV12-4	TGTGCCAGCAGCCCGGGGGGGAACACTGAAGCTTTCTTT	CASSPGGNTEAFF
TRBD2	TRBJ2-1	few	TRBV20-1	TGCAGTGCTAGCCCCCCGGGACTAGCGGAGTTCTTC	CSASPPGLAEFF
TRBD1	TRBJ2-2	few	TRBV3-1	TGTGCCAGCAGCCCCGGACAGGGACGAAGAACTTACACCGGGGAGCTGTTTTTT	CASSPGQGRRTYTGELFF
NA	TRBJ2-3	NA	TRBV20-1	TGCAGTGCTAGAGAGGCAACAAGCACAGATACGCAGTATTTT	CSAREATSTDTQYF
TRBD2	TRBJ2-7	many	TRBV20-1	TGCAGTGCTAGAGCACTAGCGGGGGGCGCCTACGAGCAGTACTTC	CSARALAGGAYEQYF
NA	TRBJ2-5	NA	TRBV7-9	TGTGCCAGCAGCTTAAATCATAATCAAGAGACCCAGTACTTC	CASSLNHNQETQYF
NA	TRBJ1-1	NA	TRBV29-1	TGCAGCGTGGAAAGAGATACAAACACTGAAGCTTTCTTT	CSVERDTNTEAFF
TRBD2	TRBJ2-2	NA	TRBV7-9	TGTGCCAGCAGCGCCCAGCGGGGGGCTTTCACCGGGGAGCTGTTTTTT	CASSAQRGAFTGELFF
NA	TRBJ1-1	NA	TRBV18	TGTGCCAGCTCACCCAGTCTAGGACCTTTGGCTGAAGCTTTCTTT	CASSPSLGPLAEAFF
NA	TRBJ2-1	NA	TRBV3-1	TGTGCCAGCAGCCAAAGGACGGGTGAGCAGTTCTTC	CASSQRTGEQFF
NA	TRBJ1-1	many	TRBV4-2	TGTGCCAGCAGCCAATTCGACCGTAGGGACACTGAAGCTTTCTTT	CASSQFDRRDTEAFF
TRBD2	TRBJ2-3	many	TRBV20-1	TGCAGTGCTAGCGGGGGGGCCCAAGATACGCAGTATTTT	CSASGGAQDTQYF
NA	TRBJ2-2	few	TRBV6-4	TGTGCCAGCAGTGACCAAGGGAACACCGGGGAGCTGTTTTTT	CASSDQGNTGELFF
NA	TRBJ1-4	NA	TRBV5-1	TGCGCCAGCAGCTTACGCCCGGGGGGATTTAATGAAAAACTGTTTTTT	CASSLRPGGFNEKLFF
NA	TRBJ1-3	NA	TRBV7-8	TGTGCCAGCAGCTTACGTGGGTCTGGAAACACCATATATTTT	CASSLRGSGNTIYF
TRBD1	TRBJ1-2	few	TRBV11-2	TGTGCCAGCAGCAAGGGGGCCGATCCGACTAACTATGGCTACACCTTC	CASSKGADPTNYGYTF
NA	TRBJ2-1	few	TRBV9	TGTGCCAGCAGCTCCAGGACGGGGCTGAATGAGCAGTTCTTC	CASSSRTGLNEQFF
NA	TRBJ2-1	NA	TRBV29-1	TGCAGCTCGGGCCATCTAGACAATGAGCAGTTCTTC	CSSGHLDNEQFF
NA	TRBJ1-1	NA	TRBV15	TGTGCCACCAGCAGAGAGGCCGGGACGCCGGCTTTCTTT	CATSREAGTPAFF
TRBD2	TRBJ2-4	NA	TRBV10-3	TGTGCCATCAGTGAGTGGGGCCGCGGGAGTGGTGCCAAAAACATTCAGTACTTC	CAISEWGRGSGAKNIQYF
NA	TRBJ2-7	few	TRBV20-1	TGCAGTGCTAGAGAGACGGTGAGCTCCTACGAGCAGTACTTC	CSARETVSSYEQYF
NA	TRBJ2-7	NA	TRBV3-1	TGTGCCAGCAGCCAAGGGCTGGGACCCTTCTACGAGCAGTACTTC	CASSQGLGPFYEQYF
NA	TRBJ2-1	few	TRBV19	TGTGCCTCAAGGACGGACCCCTCCTACAATGAGCAGTTCTTC	CASRTDPSYNEQFF
TRBD2	TRBJ2-7	few	TRBV5-1	TGCGCCAGCAGCTCGACTAGCGGGGCACTCGAGCAGTACTTC	CASSSTSGALEQYF
TRBD1	TRBJ1-6	few	TRBV25-1	TGTGCCAGCAGTGGAGGGACAGTGAGCTCCTATAATTCACCCCTCCACTTT	CASSGGTVSSYNSPLHF
NA	TRBJ2-1	NA	TRBV18	TGTGCCAGCTCACCTATCGTCGCGCGAACCAATGAGCAGTTCTTC	CASSPIVARTNEQFF
NA	TRBJ2-5	few	TRBV7-9	TGTGCCAGCAGCTTAGGGGGGCAGATCGGAGAGACCCAGTACTTC	CASSLGGQIGETQYF
NA	TRBJ2-2	few	TRBV10-1	TGCGCCAGCAGTGAGACCTTCCCCACCGGGGAGCTGTTTTTT	CASSETFPTGELFF
TRBD1	TRBJ1-1	many	TRBV12-3/TRBV12-4	TGTGCCAGCAGTCCCGGACAGGGAGAAGCTTTCTTT	CASSPGQGEAFF
NA	TRBJ2-2	few	TRBV7-2	TGTGCCAGCAGCTTGTTACTACTTGTTAACACCGGGGAGCTGTTTTTT	CASSLLLLVNTGELFF
NA	TRBJ1-2	many	TRBV5-1	TGCGCCAGCAGCTTGGGACAGATCAACTATGGCTACACCTTC	CASSLGQINYGYTF
NA	TRBJ2-7	few	TRBV29-1	TGCAGCGTTCTTGAGTACTCGGACGAGCAGTACTTC	CSVLEYSDEQYF
TRBD1	TRBJ1-1	NA	TRBV7-2	TGTGCCAGCGATGAGGGACAGGGACACACTGAAGCTTTCTTT	CASDEGQGHTEAFF
TRBD1	TRBJ2-7	few	TRBV19	TGTGCCAGTAGGAACCGCGACTTCGGACAGGGCGAGCAGTACTTC	CASRNRDFGQGEQYF
NA	TRBJ2-1	few	TRBV20-1	TGCAGTGCTCCAGCGGTCCTCGGGGGTGAGCAGTTCTTC	CSAPAVLGGEQFF
TRBD1	TRBJ1-6	NA	TRBV7-2	TGTGCCAGCAGCTTAGGAGGGACAGCACCCCTCCACTTT	CASSLGGTAPLHF
TRBD2	TRBJ2-7	NA	TRBV11-2	TGTGCCAGCAGCCCCCTGAGGAGCGGGAACCGGTACGAGCAGTACTTC	CASSPLRSGNRYEQYF
NA	TRBJ2-3	few	TRBV7-8	TGTGCCAGCAGCTTAGCGATACGCGGACCCTACGGGGCGCAGTATTTT	CASSLAIRGPYGAQYF
NA	TRBJ2-7	many	TRBV5-1	TGCGCCAGCAGCTCCCTGAGCTCCTACGAGCAGTACTTC	CASSSLSSYEQYF
TRBD2	TRBJ2-3	NA	TRBV9	TGTGCCAGCAGCGTAGACTACGGTGTCGGCGGGGGGGCCCGAAGTGGTACGCAGTATTTT	CASSVDYGVGGGARSGTQYF
NA	TRBJ2-2	NA	TRBV14	TGTGCCAGCAGCCAAGAGACCGGGGAGCTGTTTTTT	CASSQETGELFF
TRBD1	TRBJ1-2	NA	TRBV10-2	TGCGCCAGCAGTGAGTTTCACACAGGGGCCTCCTATGGCTACACCTTC	CASSEFHTGASYGYTF
TRBD1	TRBJ1-1	few	TRBV20-1	TGCAGTGCTAGAGATCGGCGGACAGGGAACACTGAAGCTTTCTTT	CSARDRRTGNTEAFF
TRBD1	TRBJ2-4	few	TRBV7-8	TGTGCCAGCACCCCCAGCGTCCCAGGGGGAGTAGGTTCCAAAAACATTCAGTACTTC	CASTPSVPGGVGSKNIQYF
NA	TRBJ1-2	many	TRBV10-3	TGTGCCATCAGCCCCGACGGAGGGAACCCCAACTATGGCTACACCTTC	CAISPDGGNPNYGYTF
NA	TRBJ1-2	many	TRBV7-2	TGTGCCAGCAGCTTAAATCGACTGGATGGCTACACCTTC	CASSLNRLDGYTF
NA	TRBJ1-3	few	TRBV7-8	TGTGCCAGCAGCTTAGTAGGGACTGGAAACACCATATATTTT	CASSLVGTGNTIYF
TRBD1	TRBJ1-4	few	TRBV6-1	TGTGCCAGCAGTACGTTCGACAGGGGGGACCCCAATGAAAAACTGTTTTTT	CASSTFDRGDPNEKLFF
NA	TRBJ2-1	many	TRBV5-5	TGTGCCAGCAGCTTGGTTGCAGCTGTGGGTTACAATGAGCAGTTCTTC	CASSLVAAVGYNEQFF